A selection of T cell receptor beta chains follows, all from one sample in a study of tumor-infiltrating lymphocytes in primary liver carcinoma. TCRdb reprocessed the multiplex PCR reads via MiXCR and lists one record per CDR3 protein. This table holds some 50,000 distinct CDR3 sequences, about two thirds found once. Sequenced input: liver tumor tissue from sampling region 5. The receptors originated from a man aged 40-55 years with primary liver carcinoma and hepatitis B virus infection. The CDR3 runs from the conserved cysteine through the conserved F or W. The D gene is left open where the match is weak. A row's size may be missing; if present it is once, few, many or a size class.

j_gene: TRBJ2-2
v_gene: TRBV6-1
d_gene: .
abundance: .
CDR3aa: CVSSQVRRASTGELFF
CDR3nt: TGTGTCAGCAGCCAGGTTAGGCGGGCGAGCACCGGGGAGCTGTTTTTT

j_gene: TRBJ2-5
v_gene: TRBV12-3/TRBV12-4
d_gene: .
abundance: .
CDR3aa: CASFPIGGTETQYF
CDR3nt: TGTGCCAGCTTTCCTATCGGAGGGACAGAAACCCAGTACTTC

j_gene: TRBJ2-5
v_gene: TRBV29-1
d_gene: .
abundance: .
CDR3aa: CSVGHQIKGTQYF
CDR3nt: TGCAGCGTAGGACATCAGATTAAAGGGACCCAGTACTTC

j_gene: TRBJ2-3
v_gene: TRBV5-6
d_gene: .
abundance: .
CDR3aa: CVSSLAGSVRDASADTQYF
CDR3nt: TGTGTCAGTAGCTTGGCCGGATCTGTAAGGGACGCCAGCGCAGATACGCAGTATTTT

j_gene: TRBJ1-5
v_gene: TRBV29-1
d_gene: .
abundance: .
CDR3aa: CSVDRVVGNQPQHF
CDR3nt: TGCAGCGTCGACAGAGTGGTGGGCAATCAACCCCAGCATTTT

j_gene: TRBJ2-7
v_gene: TRBV11-2
d_gene: TRBD2
abundance: .
CDR3aa: CASSLGIGLAMCEQYF
CDR3nt: TGTGCCAGCAGCTTGGGTATCGGACTAGCCATGTGTGAGCAGTACTTC

j_gene: TRBJ2-3
v_gene: TRBV11-2
d_gene: TRBD1
abundance: once
CDR3aa: CASSEQDRHTDTHYF
CDR3nt: TGTGCCAGCAGTGAACAGGACAGGCACACAGATACGCATTATTTT

j_gene: TRBJ2-7
v_gene: TRBV11-2
d_gene: .
abundance: .
CDR3aa: CASSQYSRWGYEQYF
CDR3nt: TGTGCCAGCAGCCAATATTCGAGATGGGGATACGAGCAGTACTTC

j_gene: TRBJ2-3
v_gene: TRBV10-3
d_gene: TRBD1
abundance: .
CDR3aa: CAISDRAGTNTQYF
CDR3nt: TGTGCCATAAGCGACAGGGCTGGCACTAATACGCAGTATTTT

j_gene: TRBJ2-7
v_gene: TRBV4-1
d_gene: .
abundance: .
CDR3aa: CARSQEIRDLEQYF
CDR3nt: TGCGCTAGAAGCCAAGAAATTCGGGACCTCGAGCAGTACTTC

j_gene: TRBJ2-3
v_gene: TRBV5-1
d_gene: .
abundance: .
CDR3aa: CASSLARGSTDTQYF
CDR3nt: TGTGCCAGCAGCTTGGCTAGAGGGAGCACAGATACGCAGTATTTT

j_gene: TRBJ2-1
v_gene: TRBV5-4
d_gene: .
abundance: .
CDR3aa: CASSIEGGRNEQFF
CDR3nt: TGTGCCAGCAGCATAGAGGGGGGGCGGAATGAGCAGTTCTTC

j_gene: TRBJ2-1
v_gene: TRBV4-2
d_gene: TRBD2
abundance: .
CDR3aa: CASRQDLGLAGEDEQFF
CDR3nt: TGTGCCAGCAGGCAAGATCTTGGACTAGCGGGAGAGGATGAGCAATTCTTC

j_gene: TRBJ2-2
v_gene: TRBV6-5
d_gene: .
abundance: .
CDR3aa: CVSSSRPPGLNTGEMFF
CDR3nt: TGTGTCAGCAGTTCCCGTCCCCCAGGGTTAAACACCGGGGAGATGTTTTTT

j_gene: TRBJ1-6
v_gene: TRBV4-1
d_gene: TRBD1
abundance: .
CDR3aa: CASNLQGSALNSPLHF
CDR3nt: TGCGCCAGCAACCTACAGGGGAGCGCTTTGAATTCACCCCTCCACTTT

j_gene: TRBJ2-7
v_gene: TRBV13
d_gene: TRBD1
abundance: medium-sized
CDR3aa: CASSLGQGSYF
CDR3nt: TGTGCCAGCAGCCTCGGACAGGGTAGTTACTTC

j_gene: TRBJ2-1
v_gene: TRBV6-1
d_gene: .
abundance: .
CDR3aa: CASNDRTARGPDEQFF
CDR3nt: TGTGCCAGCAATGACCGGACAGCCCGGGGGCCGGATGAACAGTTCTTC

j_gene: TRBJ1-5
v_gene: TRBV5-4
d_gene: .
abundance: .
CDR3aa: CASSLWGDGQPQHF
CDR3nt: TGTGCCAGCAGCTTATGGGGGGATGGCCAGCCCCAGCATTTC

j_gene: TRBJ2-1
v_gene: TRBV11-2
d_gene: .
abundance: many
CDR3aa: CASSEIEQFF
CDR3nt: TGTGCCAGCAGCGAAATTGAGCAGTTCTTC

j_gene: TRBJ2-1
v_gene: TRBV6-1
d_gene: .
abundance: .
CDR3aa: CASSEGTANNEQFF
CDR3nt: TGTGCCAGCAGTGAAGGAACAGCTAACAATGAGCAGTTCTTC

j_gene: TRBJ2-7
v_gene: TRBV9
d_gene: TRBD1
abundance: .
CDR3aa: CASSVTGTGGGEQYF
CDR3nt: TGTGCCAGCAGCGTTACCGGGACAGGGGGCGGTGAGCAGTACTTC

j_gene: TRBJ1-5
v_gene: TRBV12-3/TRBV12-4
d_gene: TRBD1
abundance: .
CDR3aa: CASSFGSGGNQPQHF
CDR3nt: TGTGCCAGCAGTTTTGGGTCAGGGGGCAACCAGCCCCAGCATTTT

j_gene: TRBJ2-3
v_gene: TRBV30
d_gene: TRBD2
abundance: many
CDR3aa: CAWSKLAGVTDTQYF
CDR3nt: TGTGCCTGGAGTAAATTGGCGGGGGTCACAGATACGCAGTATTTT

j_gene: TRBJ1-5
v_gene: TRBV2
d_gene: .
abundance: few
CDR3aa: CASSAPRVNQPQHF
CDR3nt: TGTGCCAGCAGTGCCCCGAGAGTTAATCAGCCCCAGCATTTT

j_gene: TRBJ2-1
v_gene: TRBV11-2
d_gene: .
abundance: .
CDR3aa: CASSKPGQGTRPHNEQFF
CDR3nt: TGTGCCAGCAGCAAACCGGGGCAGGGCACTCGCCCTCACAATGAGCAGTTCTTC

j_gene: TRBJ2-1
v_gene: TRBV19
d_gene: TRBD2
abundance: .
CDR3aa: CTSSTRELDNEQFF
CDR3nt: TGTACCAGTAGTACGCGGGAGCTCGACAATGAGCAGTTCTTC

j_gene: TRBJ1-5
v_gene: TRBV5-8
d_gene: .
abundance: many
CDR3aa: CASSVGTIYLRPQHF
CDR3nt: TGTGCCAGCAGCGTCGGGACAATATATTTACGGCCCCAGCATTTT

j_gene: TRBJ2-7
v_gene: TRBV12-3/TRBV12-4
d_gene: .
abundance: .
CDR3aa: CASRMTGSREQYF
CDR3nt: TGTGCCAGCAGGATGACAGGCTCCCGCGAGCAGTACTTC

j_gene: TRBJ2-7
v_gene: TRBV29-1
d_gene: .
abundance: .
CDR3aa: CSVSPNLGGKVYEQYF
CDR3nt: TGCAGCGTTTCTCCCAATCTAGGGGGTAAAGTGTACGAGCAGTACTTC

j_gene: TRBJ1-5
v_gene: TRBV20-1
d_gene: .
abundance: .
CDR3aa: CSARRAFDQPQHF
CDR3nt: TGCAGTGCACGACGGGCATTTGATCAGCCCCAGCATTTT

j_gene: TRBJ2-6
v_gene: TRBV30
d_gene: .
abundance: few
CDR3aa: CAWTVSGVNVLTF
CDR3nt: TGTGCCTGGACAGTCTCTGGGGTCAACGTCCTGACTTTC

j_gene: TRBJ2-5
v_gene: TRBV18
d_gene: .
abundance: .
CDR3aa: CASSPGLQETQYF
CDR3nt: TGTGCCAGCTCACCAGGGCTCCAAGAGACCCAGTACTTC

j_gene: TRBJ2-1
v_gene: TRBV10-2
d_gene: TRBD2
abundance: .
CDR3aa: CASSPRLADDNEQFF
CDR3nt: TGCGCCAGCAGTCCTAGACTAGCGGATGACAATGAGCAGTTCTTC

j_gene: TRBJ2-1
v_gene: TRBV12-3/TRBV12-4
d_gene: .
abundance: many
CDR3aa: CASSFGGTSHNEQFF
CDR3nt: TGTGCCAGCAGTTTCGGGGGAACCTCCCACAATGAGCAGTTCTTC

j_gene: TRBJ1-1
v_gene: TRBV6-6
d_gene: .
abundance: .
CDR3aa: CASRFDSKASF
CDR3nt: TGTGCCAGCAGGTTCGACAGTAAAGCTTCCTTT

j_gene: TRBJ2-7
v_gene: TRBV6-1
d_gene: TRBD2
abundance: .
CDR3aa: CARREYSTSGRYEQYF
CDR3nt: TGTGCCAGGCGTGAGTATTCGACTAGCGGGAGGTACGAGCAGTACTTC

j_gene: TRBJ2-2
v_gene: TRBV11-2
d_gene: .
abundance: .
CDR3aa: CACSLSRNTRELFF
CDR3nt: TGTGCCTGCAGCTTATCCCGAAACACCAGGGAGCTGTTTTTT

j_gene: TRBJ1-2
v_gene: TRBV4-1
d_gene: .
abundance: once
CDR3aa: CTSSQITGANYGYTF
CDR3nt: TGCACCAGCAGCCAAATAACAGGAGCTAATTATGGCTACACCTTC

j_gene: TRBJ2-1
v_gene: TRBV7-9
d_gene: .
abundance: .
CDR3aa: CASSLRLDNEQFF
CDR3nt: TGTGCCAGCAGCTTACGCCTAGACAATGAGCAGTTCTTC

j_gene: TRBJ2-7
v_gene: TRBV4-1
d_gene: TRBD1
abundance: medium-sized
CDR3aa: CASSQDGDRDEQYF
CDR3nt: TGCGCCAGCAGCCAAGACGGGGACAGGGACGAGCAGTACTTC

j_gene: TRBJ2-2
v_gene: TRBV5-6
d_gene: TRBD2
abundance: once
CDR3aa: CAGSFWTRVTGELFF
CDR3nt: TGTGCCGGCAGCTTCTGGACTAGAGTCACCGGGGAGCTGTTTTTT

j_gene: TRBJ2-7
v_gene: TRBV2
d_gene: .
abundance: .
CDR3aa: CASSGRWTESYKQYF
CDR3nt: TGTGCCAGCAGTGGCCGTTGGACGGAATCCTACAAGCAGTACTTC

j_gene: TRBJ2-2
v_gene: TRBV12-3/TRBV12-4
d_gene: .
abundance: .
CDR3aa: CVSIESENTGELFF
CDR3nt: TGTGTCAGTATCGAGTCAGAGAACACCGGGGAGCTGTTTTTT

j_gene: TRBJ2-7
v_gene: TRBV2
d_gene: .
abundance: .
CDR3aa: CARTVGSYEQYF
CDR3nt: TGTGCCAGGACCGTAGGTTCCTACGAGCAGTACTTC

j_gene: TRBJ2-3
v_gene: TRBV12-3/TRBV12-4
d_gene: TRBD2
abundance: .
CDR3aa: CASSFLPAGMDTQYF
CDR3nt: TGTGCCAGCAGTTTTTTACCAGCGGGAATGGATACGCAGTATTTT

j_gene: TRBJ1-4
v_gene: TRBV20-1
d_gene: .
abundance: .
CDR3aa: CSAPQGGINEKLFF
CDR3nt: TGCAGTGCCCCACAGGGTGGGATTAATGAAAAACTGTTTTTT

j_gene: TRBJ2-1
v_gene: TRBV28
d_gene: TRBD1
abundance: once
CDR3aa: CASSIALGTGSSQYFF
CDR3nt: TGTGCCAGCAGTATAGCTTTGGGGACAGGGTCCAGCCAGTACTTCTTC

j_gene: TRBJ2-6
v_gene: TRBV6-5
d_gene: .
abundance: .
CDR3aa: CASSLWTGMKAGANVLAF
CDR3nt: TGTGCCAGCAGTCTTTGGACGGGGATGAAAGCTGGTGCCAACGTCCTGGCTTTC

j_gene: TRBJ2-7
v_gene: TRBV4-2
d_gene: TRBD2
abundance: .
CDR3aa: CATTGLAGVCKSYEQYF
CDR3nt: TGTGCCACTACTGGATTAGCGGGAGTCTGTAAGTCCTACGAGCAGTACTTC

j_gene: TRBJ2-1
v_gene: TRBV12-3/TRBV12-4
d_gene: .
abundance: .
CDR3aa: CTSSTRDSDDEQFF
CDR3nt: TGTACCAGCAGCACCCGGGACTCTGACGATGAGCAGTTCTTC